These 20 T cell receptor beta chains originate from one sample sequenced in a study of T cells after yellow fever vaccination (dated by TCRdb to between 2017 and 2020). Library construction relied on 5' RACE. Sequencing was performed on an Illumina NovaSeq 6000. Using fastp at Q25 and MiXCR, TCRdb reprocessed the public reads and kept productive beta chains. Every entry covers one CDR3 protein and lists the most common genes and DNA from its rows. The table for this sample lists 150,000 to 200,000 distinct CDR3 sequences; roughly a tenth of them were counted only once. About a third of the sample goes to the ten largest clones. According to the study, the label for this sample's treatment or condition signals: live attenuated yellow fever vaccine strain. Material: CD8+ T cells sorted from PBMCs, obtained 45 days after the yellow fever booster vaccination. The receptor source for this set is a man aged 18 to 30 who received the YFV17D yellow fever vaccine.

The V call is TRBV2, the J call TRBJ2-1; D is perhaps TRBD1 or TRBD2 (5 bases each). Germline V CDR1 and CDR2: SNHLY, FYNNEI. This CDR3 has 15 residues. The germline V and J ends were trimmed by 0 bases and 4 bases, with 10 bases remaining between them. The chain's CDR3 is CASSEALGPYNEQFF. CDR3 nucleotide sequence: TGTGCCAGCAGTGAAGCGCTGGGACCGTACAATGAGCAGTTCTTC.

This clonotype was found many times. This rearrangement joins TRBV3-1 to TRBJ2-2, with 8 nucleotides matching TRBD1. This CDR3 has 16 amino acids. The trim removed 5 bases at V and 5 bases at J, leaving 10 bases unmatched. CDR1 and CDR2 (germline): LGHDT, YNNKEL (reference sequence). CDR3 sequence: CASSDSTGGWTGELFF. DNA for the CDR3: TGTGCCAGCAGCGACTCTACAGGGGGTTGGACCGGGGAGCTGTTTTTT.

This clonotype was observed at least ten times. This chain links TRBV9 with TRBJ2-3, with a tentative D call TRBD1 (6 bases). V lost 4 bases to trimming and J lost 1 base, with 16 bases between them. This CDR3 is built from 16 residues. The V gene's germline CDR1 is SGDLS and CDR2 YYNGEE. The CDR3 DNA reads as TGTGCCAGCAGCCACGCCAGAGCAGGGGGCACAGATACGCAGTATTTT. Residues: CASSHARAGGTDTQYF.

This clonotype has more than one count but fewer than ten. The rearrangement links TRBV10-3 to TRBJ2-5; 8 nucleotides align to TRBD2. CDR3 length: 14 amino acids. CDR1 is ENHRY and CDR2 is SYGVKD in the germline V gene. With V trimmed by 2 bases and J by 5 bases, 4 bases remained unmatched. CDR3 protein: CAISEGLALETQYF. CDR3 bases: TGTGCCATCAGTGAGGGACTAGCCCTGGAGACCCAGTACTTC.

This sequence joins TRBV29-1 and TRBJ1-5; D is uncertain. V lost 4 bases and J 7 bases, leaving 14 bases between the germline ends. CDR1 and CDR2 (germline): SQVTM, ANQGSEA. The CDR3 consists of 13 residues. The CDR3 nucleotides are TGCAGCGTTGGGACGAGTGATGGACAGCCCCAGCATTTT. Translated: CSVGTSDGQPQHF.

The V and J genes are TRBV27 and TRBJ2-4, with a weak D call TRBD1 (5 bases). The CDR3 runs to 15 residues. V was cut by 0 bases and J by 7 bases, with 13 bases left in between. Germline V CDR1 and CDR2: MNHEY, SMNVEV (reference sequence). The CDR3 region has the DNA TGTGCCAGCAGTTTATCGGGGCAGGGTAGGAACATTCAGTACTTC. It encodes CASSLSGQGRNIQYF.

This clonotype has only a few counts. The CDR3 coding sequence is TGTGCCAGCAGCCTACCTAGCGATTTGTCTAAGAACACCGGGGAGCTGTTTTTT. It yields the protein CASSLPSDLSKNTGELFF. The V call is TRBV9, the J call TRBJ2-2; the D gene is possibly TRBD2 (6 bases). The CDR3 is made up of 18 amino acids. The V end was cut by 4 bases, the J end by 1 base, with 20 bases between. Germline values: CDR1 SGDLS, CDR2 YYNGEE.

This clonotype has only a few counts. The chain carries TRBV7-6 and TRBJ2-2; the D call may be TRBD1 or TRBD2 (6 bases each). The CDR3 runs to 12 residues. CDR1 and CDR2 from the germline V gene are SGHVS and FNYEAQ. Trimming removed 6 bases from V and 15 bases from J, with 17 bases in between. The CDR3 loop is CASRAGGGGVFF. Written as DNA, the CDR3 is TGTGCCAGCAGGGCCGGGGGCGGCGGGGTGTTTTTT.

The V gene is TRBV29-1, the J gene TRBJ2-5; D gene ambiguous. Germline CDR1 is SQVTM and CDR2 is ANQGSEA. V was trimmed by 7 bases and J by 0 bases, leaving 9 bases between them. The CDR3 length is 12 residues. DNA for the CDR3: TGCAGCGCCTACAGAGACCAAGAGACCCAGTACTTC. Encoded protein: CSAYRDQETQYF.

This clonotype was detected only a few times. This chain links TRBV20-1 with TRBJ1-5; D ambiguous. V lost 6 bases and J lost 0, with 15 bases in between. In germline, CDR1 is DFQATT, CDR2 SNEGSKA (reference sequence). The CDR3 spans 15 residues. The CDR3 DNA reads as TGCAGTGCGCCGATAAGCCCCTATAGCAATCAGCCCCAGCATTTT. This codes for CSAPISPYSNQPQHF.

V and J are TRBV7-9 and TRBJ2-7, with 8 bases matching TRBD1. This CDR3 contains 14 residues. CDR1 and CDR2 from the germline V gene are SEHNR and FQNEAQ (reference sequence). Trimming cost V 5 bases and J 1 base; bases outside gene matches: 4. The CDR3 sequence is CASSPDRASYEQYF. CDR3 DNA: TGTGCCAGCAGCCCGGACAGGGCGTCCTACGAGCAGTACTTC.

The V call is TRBV10-3, the J call TRBJ2-7, with TRBD1 matching over 10 bases. After removal of 3 bases from V and 1 base from J, the junction contained 3 bases not matched to a gene. CDR1 is ENHRY and CDR2 is SYGVKD in the germline V gene. The CDR3 runs to 15 residues. Here the CDR3 reads CAISEPGQGSYEQYF. DNA of the CDR3: TGTGCCATCAGTGAACCGGGACAGGGGTCCTACGAGCAGTACTTC.

The chain links TRBV7-9 to TRBJ2-1; D may be TRBD1 (5 bases). Per the germline V gene, CDR1 is SEHNR and CDR2 is FQNEAQ (reference sequence). V was shortened by 7 bases and J by 1 base, with 11 bases between the two germline ends. The CDR3 consists of 14 residues. CDR3: CASTEQDSYNEQFF. CDR3 in DNA: TGTGCCAGCACCGAACAGGATTCCTACAATGAGCAGTTCTTC. Together with reference TRBV7-9 and TRBJ2-1, the CDR3 gives the full variable domain: DTGVSQNPRHKITKRGQNVTFRCDPISEHNRLYWYRQTLGQGPEFLTYFQNEAQLEKSRLLSDRFSAERPKGSFSTLEIQRTEQGDSAMYLCASTEQDSYNEQFFGPGTRLTVL.

In its sample, this clonotype was seen a few times. The CDR3 DNA reads as TGTGCCAGCAGTGAATTCGTATCGGGGGTGGAGCAGTTCTTC. Amino acids: CASSEFVSGVEQFF. The chain carries TRBV2 and TRBJ2-1; TRBD2 might be the D (6 bases). Germline values: CDR1 SNHLY, CDR2 FYNNEI. The CDR3 loop spans 14 amino acids. Trimming shortened V by 2 bases and J by 10 bases, and 15 bases separated the two germline ends. Full variable domain (rest looked up from reference TRBV2 and TRBJ2-1): EPEVTQTPSHQVTQMGQEVILRCVPISNHLYFYWYRQILGQKVEFLVSFYNNEISEKSEIFDDQFSVERPDGSNFTLKIRSTKLEDSAMYFCASSEFVSGVEQFFGPGTRLTVL.

This clonotype was found a few times. This chain links TRBV5-1 with TRBJ2-1; the D gene is possibly TRBD1 (6 bases). Trimming cost V 6 bases and J 0 bases, with 10 bases left between them. The germline gives CDR1 SGHRS, CDR2 YFSETQ. CDR3 length: 14 residues. CDR3 loop: CASKKDSSYNEQFF. Here the CDR3 DNA reads TGCGCCAGCAAAAAGGACAGCTCCTACAATGAGCAGTTCTTC.

There are a few counts of this clonotype. The chain uses TRBV4-3 and TRBJ2-3, with D perhaps TRBD2 (5 bases). The V gene's germline CDR1 is LGHNA and CDR2 YSLEER. The CDR3 totals 15 residues. Deletions cut 2 bases from V and 6 bases from J, with 15 bases between. CDR3 sequence (DNA): TGCGCCAGCAGCCAATCCTATCTGGCGGGTGATACGCAGTATTTT. It encodes CASSQSYLAGDTQYF.

CDR3 protein: CASSLGLAGTDEQYF. CDR3 in DNA: TGTGCCAGCAGCTTGGGACTAGCGGGGACGGACGAGCAGTACTTC. The V gene is TRBV5-6, the J gene TRBJ2-7; TRBD2 matches at 11 bases. Unmatched junction bases numbered 4, after V lost 0 bases and J lost 5 bases. Germline V gene lookup returns CDR1 SGHDT and CDR2 YYEEEE. CDR3 size: 15 residues.

This clonotype was detected ten times or more. The J gene is TRBJ1-5, the V gene TRBV5-6, with TRBD1 identical over 7 bases. The V gene's germline CDR1 is SGHDT and CDR2 YYEEEE. The CDR3 extends over 15 amino acids. The ends lost 4 bases at V and 0 bases at J; junction bases unmatched: 4. The CDR3 DNA is TGTGCCAGCAGCATGGGACAGATTAGCAATCAGCCCCAGCATTTT. It translates to CASSMGQISNQPQHF.

This chain links TRBV6-2 or TRBV6-3 with TRBJ2-5; 9 nucleotides agree with TRBD2. Germline CDR1 reads MNHEY; CDR2 reads SVGEGT. V lost 8 bases, J lost 2 bases, and 12 bases stayed unmatched. CDR3 length: 16 residues. The CDR3 DNA reads as TGTGCCAGCTGTCAGTTATTGGCGGGGGGGCAAGAGACCCAGTACTTC. This gives the protein CASCQLLAGGQETQYF.

This clonotype was counted at least ten times. V usage is TRBV6-4 and J usage is TRBJ2-1; 7 bases are a match to TRBD1. The length of the CDR3 is 14 residues. The V gene end was trimmed by 5 bases and the J gene end by 4 bases; junction bases not matched to a gene: 5. The germline V gene has CDR1 MRHNA and CDR2 SNTAGT. The CDR3 sequence: CASSPTGDYNEQFF. CDR3 sequence (DNA): TGTGCCAGCAGTCCCACAGGGGATTACAATGAGCAGTTCTTC.